What follows describes a single T cell receptor beta chain. The source of the sample is a study of blood T cell repertoires in COVID-19. Measured with immunoSEQ multiplex PCR; TCRdb has only the in-frame clones, and not every one. The sample includes a few hundred thousand clones, more than 85% of them seen just once. The CDR3 length is 17 residues. The V gene lost 0 bases and the J gene lost 1 base, with 15 bases spanning the gap. Germline values: CDR1 LNHNV, CDR2 YYDKDF (reference sequence). The sample taken for sequencing was PBMCs or T cells enriched from blood (not recorded which). This sequence joins TRBV15 and TRBJ1-1; TRBD1 is a possible D gene (5 bases). The source is a woman between 55 and 75 years old who had recovered from COVID-19. CDR3 DNA: TGTGCCACCAGCAGAGATGGGCGACAGATCGGGAACACTGAAGCTTTCTTT. It codes for CATSRDGRQIGNTEAFF.